These 26 T cell receptor beta chains were sequenced from one sample in a study of T cells in Graves' hyperthyroidism and ophthalmopathy. Amplification of TCR beta CDR3 regions used RNA as the template. First-round RT-PCR with HTBI primers amplified the TCR CDR3 region. Each CDR3 protein gets one entry after TCRdb re-called the multiplex PCR reads with MiXCR. The sample lists 200,000 to 300,000 distinct CDR3 sequences; less than 20% were seen once. Source material: blood. These receptor sequences come from a woman aged 18 to 35 with Graves' ophthalmopathy.

As concerns this clonotype: It may be a read error: a sequence one base away is much more abundant. The chain joins TRBV19 to TRBJ2-1; 11 positions agree with TRBD2. This CDR3 has 16 residues. CDR1 LNHDA and CDR2 SQIVND come from the germline V gene (reference sequence). In nucleotides, the CDR3 is TGTGCCAGTACCCAAAAACTAGCGGGAGCCTACAATGAGCAGCTCTTC. Its translation: CASTQKLAGAYNEQLF.

This clonotype was observed at least ten times. A junction boundary mismatches the germline segment, possibly from a read error. The CDR3 DNA reads TGTGCTAGCAGCTTGGGGCCGGGCACTAATGAAAAACTGTTTTTT. It yields the protein CASSLGPGTNEKLFF. The chain carries TRBV7-7 and TRBJ1-4; tentatively, D is TRBD1 (5 bases). Germline V gives CDR1 SSHAT, CDR2 FNYEAQ (reference sequence). The CDR3 is 15 residues long. The full variable domain, rest sourced from reference TRBV7-7 and TRBJ1-4, is GAGVSQSPRYKVTKRGQDVTLRCDPISSHATLYWYQQALGQGPEFLTYFNYEAQPDKSGLPSDRFSAERPEGSISTLTIQRTEQRDSAMYRCASSLGPGTNEKLFFGSGTQLSVL.

The V and J genes are TRBV6-1 and TRBJ2-1; 15 bases align to TRBD2. V was pared by 10 bases and J by 6 bases, with 4 bases of the junction left unmatched. The V gene's germline CDR1 is MNHNS and CDR2 SASEGT. The CDR3 runs 14 residues. The CDR3 DNA reads as TGTGCCATCCGGACTAGCGGGAGGGCCAATGAGCAGTTCTTC. Amino acid sequence: CAIRTSGRANEQFF.

This clonotype was detected ten times or more. The rearrangement links TRBV6-1 to TRBJ1-5, with D possibly TRBD1 on 6 matching bases. Germline V gene sequence: CDR1 MNHNS, CDR2 SASEGT. The ends were cut back, 6 bases at V and 5 bases at J, with 14 bases in the middle. This CDR3 region has 14 residues. The CDR3 sequence is CASSWTATDQPQHF. The CDR3 region has the DNA TGTGCCAGCAGCTGGACAGCGACCGATCAGCCCCAGCATTTT.

This chain connects TRBV4-2 to TRBJ1-1; the match to TRBD1 covers 11 bases. V shed 4 bases and J 7 bases; nucleotides not matched to a gene: 8. This CDR3 has 15 amino acids. Germline values: CDR1 LGHNA, CDR2 YNFKEQ. The CDR3 loop is CASSPLGQGAGEAFF. The CDR3, as DNA: TGTGCCAGCAGCCCCTTAGGACAGGGGGCCGGTGAAGCTTTCTTT.

The chain links TRBV2 to TRBJ1-4; possible D gene TRBD1, 5 bases. V lost 2 bases and J lost 1, with 8 bases in between. The CDR3 loop spans 15 amino acids. Looked up from germline, CDR1 is SNHLY and CDR2 is FYNNEI. DNA for the CDR3: TGTGCCAGCAGTGAATTTGGGGGAACTAATGAAAAACTGTTTTTT. It specifies CASSEFGGTNEKLFF.

The sample holds many counts of this clonotype. The chain has TRBV7-2 and TRBJ2-1; 11 bases match TRBD2. V shed 5 bases and J 6 bases; nucleotides not matched to a gene: 6. In germline, CDR1 is SGHTA, CDR2 FQGNSA. CDR3 length: 15 residues. CDR3 sequence: CASSLLAGGLNEQFF. In DNA form, the CDR3 reads TGTGCCAGCAGCCTGCTAGCGGGAGGCCTCAATGAGCAGTTCTTC. The variable domain in full, with the rest retrieved from reference TRBV7-2 and TRBJ2-1, is GAGVSQSPSNKVTEKGKDVELRCDPISGHTALYWYRQSLGQGLEFLIYFQGNSAPDKSGLPSDRFSAERTGGSVSTLTIQRTQQEDSAVYLCASSLLAGGLNEQFFGPGTRLTVL.

Only one count was recorded for this clonotype. This chain uses TRBV15 with TRBJ1-1; D remains unclear. This CDR3 region has 13 residues. The V end was cut by 3 bases, the J end by 5 bases, with 10 bases between. From germline, CDR1 is LNHNV and CDR2 YYDKDF (reference sequence). Here the CDR3 reads CATSSGGGTEAFF. CDR3 in DNA: TGTGCCACCAGCAGTGGAGGCGGGACTGAAGCTTTCTTT. Looking up the rest from reference TRBV15 and TRBJ1-1 gives the full variable domain: DAMVIQNPRYQVTQFGKPVTLSCSQTLNHNVMYWYQQKSSQAPKLLFHYYDKDFNNEADTPDNFQSRRPNTSFCFLDIRSPGLGDTAMYLCATSSGGGTEAFFGQGTRLTVV.

This clonotype was seen ten or more times. The chain combines TRBV6-2 or TRBV6-3 with TRBJ1-5; D gene unclear. Germline V gene data show CDR1 as MNHEY and CDR2 as SVGEGT. The CDR3 sequence is 13 residues long. With 2 bases removed from V and 0 bases from J, the gap between germline ends came to 2 bases. The CDR3 DNA sequence: TGTGCCAGCAGTTACCCTAGCAATCAGCCCCAGCATTTT. This gives the protein CASSYPSNQPQHF.

This clonotype was recorded many times. The chain couples TRBV28 to TRBJ2-5; D call uncertain. V gave up 5 bases and J gave up 5 bases, with 9 bases separating them. In germline, CDR1 is MDHEN, CDR2 SYDVKM. This CDR3 is 12 amino acids long. The CDR3 protein is CASSPGSETQYF. DNA for the CDR3: TGTGCCAGCAGTCCGGGTAGCGAGACCCAGTACTTC.

This clonotype was counted ten times or more. This rearrangement joins TRBV10-3 to TRBJ1-1; D is uncertain. Germline V gene sequence: CDR1 ENHRY, CDR2 SYGVKD. V lost 0 bases and J 2 bases, leaving 7 bases between the germline ends. The CDR3 sequence is 14 residues long. CDR3 residues: CAISESGPNTEAFF. In nucleotides, the CDR3 is TGTGCCATCAGTGAGTCCGGGCCAAACACTGAAGCTTTCTTT.

This clonotype was seen a single time. The junction departs from the called germline gene at one end, perhaps through a read error. V gene TRBV5-1 combines with J gene TRBJ1-3; tentatively, D is TRBD1 (5 bases). Germline assignment: CDR1 SGHRS and CDR2 YFSETQ. CDR3 length equals 13 residues. The CDR3 DNA sequence: TGCGCCAGCAGCGGGACCGAAGGAAGCACCATATATTTT. Encoded protein: CASSGTEGSTIYF.

This clonotype has ten or more counts. V and J are TRBV10-3 and TRBJ1-1; D uncertain. V lost 0 bases and J 1 base, leaving 6 bases between the germline ends. The CDR3 is 14 residues long. Germline assignment: CDR1 ENHRY and CDR2 SYGVKD. The CDR3 loop is CAISESFGNTEAFF. In DNA, the CDR3 is TGTGCCATCAGTGAGTCGTTTGGGAACACTGAAGCTTTCTTT.

In the case of this clonotype: Possible read error: a much larger clone is one base away. The chain combines TRBV4-1 with TRBJ1-2; D is possibly TRBD1 (5 bases). Germline lookup yields CDR1 MGHRA and CDR2 YSYEKL. The CDR3 is made up of 14 amino acids. The CDR3 spells CASSQRTKDCGYTF. The CDR3 DNA reads TGTGCCAGCAGCCAGCGGACAAAGGACTGTGGCTACACCTTC.

This clonotype was seen at least ten times. The chain has TRBV10-3 and TRBJ1-1; D remains unclear. The CDR3 sequence is 13 residues long. Germline CDR1 and CDR2: ENHRY and SYGVKD. Deletions cut 1 base from V and 5 bases from J, with 8 bases between. CDR3 amino acids: CAISEFPRTEAFF. The CDR3 DNA reads TGTGCCATCAGTGAGTTTCCGAGGACTGAAGCTTTCTTT.

In this sample, this clonotype turned up many times. The chain combines TRBV7-8 with TRBJ1-1; D is perhaps TRBD1 (6 bases). The V gene lost 2 bases and the J gene lost 0 bases, with 13 bases spanning the gap. The CDR3 sequence is 16 residues long. Per germline, CDR1 SGHVS and CDR2 FQNEAQ. The CDR3 DNA reads as TGTGCCAGCAGCTTACGTGGGGGGCGGATGAACACTGAAGCTTTCTTT. This gives the protein CASSLRGGRMNTEAFF.

This clonotype was observed a few times. V usage is TRBV3-1 and J usage is TRBJ2-5, with TRBD2 matching over 8 bases. Germline trimming cut 3 bases from V and 4 bases from J; bases unmatched to any gene: 4. Germline values: CDR1 LGHDT, CDR2 YNNKEL (reference sequence). This CDR3 spans 14 amino acids. For the CDR3, the DNA is TGTGCCAGCAGCCATACGGGGGGGTCAGAGACCCAGTACTTC. The encoded protein is CASSHTGGSETQYF.

On this clonotype itself: A single base separates this from a much larger clone, so it may be a read error. The chain couples TRBV12-5 to TRBJ2-2; tentative D call: TRBD2 (5 bases). Germline CDR1 and CDR2: LGHNT and FRNRAP. This CDR3 has 14 amino acids. DNA of the CDR3: TGTGCTAGTTCCCGGAGGTCGAACACCGGGGAGCTGGTTTTT. It specifies CASSRRSNTGELVF.

This sequence joins TRBV12-3 or TRBV12-4 and TRBJ2-7; D unresolved. The V end lost 3 bases, the J end lost 2 bases, and 14 bases lay between the germline ends. The CDR3 extends over 15 amino acids. The CDR3 reads CASSLSTPSAYEQYF. The CDR3 coding sequence is TGTGCCAGCAGTTTGTCGACACCGAGCGCCTACGAGCAGTACTTC.

Of note for this clonotype: It may be a read error: a sequence one base away is much more abundant. The chain carries TRBV6-5 and TRBJ2-5; D call uncertain. V dropped 0 bases and J dropped 1 base, with 12 bases sitting between them. The CDR3 covers 16 residues. Per germline, CDR1 MNHEY and CDR2 SVGAGI. The CDR3 DNA reads as TGTGCCAGCAGTTACTCGCCCTTCGACTTCCAAGAGACCCAGTACTTC. Residues: CASSYSPFDFQETQYF.

V and J are TRBV3-1 and TRBJ2-2; D is undetermined. The CDR3 totals 16 residues. From germline, CDR1 is LGHDT and CDR2 YNNKEL (reference sequence). V was trimmed by 1 base and J by 0 bases, leaving 9 bases between them. This CDR3 reads CASSQGRAANTGELFF. CDR3 bases: TGTGCCAGCAGCCAAGGTCGGGCCGCGAACACCGGGGAGCTGTTTTTT.

This clonotype was observed many times. The chain is built from TRBV27 and TRBJ2-7; D remains unclear. Germline CDR1 is MNHEY and CDR2 is SMNVEV (reference sequence). This CDR3 has 13 residues. Between the trimmed V and J ends, which lost 2 bases and 1 base, there was a span of 6 bases. In nucleotides, the CDR3 is TGTGCCAGCAGTTTAAAGGAGTCCTACGAGCAGTACTTC. Protein product: CASSLKESYEQYF.

CDR3 loop: CASSVDPGMTYEQYF. CDR3 nucleotide sequence: TGTGCCAGCAGCGTAGATCCGGGAATGACCTACGAGCAGTACTTC. V gene TRBV9 combines with J gene TRBJ2-7; possibly TRBD2 for D (5 bases). CDR1 and CDR2 from the germline V gene are SGDLS and YYNGEE. The germline V and J ends were trimmed by 0 bases and 2 bases, with 12 bases remaining between them. CDR3 length equals 15 residues.

This clonotype was counted at least ten times. The chain couples TRBV20-1 to TRBJ2-7; 8 bases fit TRBD1. This CDR3 contains 14 residues. Germline trimming cut 0 bases from V and 5 bases from J; bases unmatched to any gene: 6. Germline V gives CDR1 DFQATT, CDR2 SNEGSKA (reference sequence). CDR3 region: CSARDPQGVNEQYF. DNA of the CDR3: TGCAGTGCTAGAGATCCACAGGGGGTCAACGAGCAGTACTTC.

Many counts were recorded for this clonotype. The gene calls are TRBV9 and TRBJ2-7; tentative D call: TRBD1 (6 bases). Germline CDR1 is SGDLS and CDR2 is YYNGEE. The CDR3 sequence is 15 residues long. V shed 0 bases and J shed 2 bases, with 12 bases lying between them. CDR3 sequence reads: CASSVATGNTYEQYF. CDR3 DNA sequence: TGTGCCAGCAGCGTAGCTACAGGGAATACCTACGAGCAGTACTTC.

This clonotype was found many times. The V call is TRBV24-1, the J call TRBJ2-2, with TRBD2 matching over 13 bases. V lost 4 bases, J lost 6 bases, and 10 bases stayed unmatched. Germline values: CDR1 KGHDR, CDR2 SFDVKD. This CDR3 comprises 18 residues. Here the CDR3 reads CATSDPHTSGGASGELFF. CDR3 sequence (DNA): TGTGCCACCAGTGACCCCCATACTAGCGGGGGGGCGTCCGGGGAGCTGTTTTTT.